What follows are 29 T cell receptor beta chains derived from one specimen sequenced in a study of blood T cells in healthy people across ages. Using a J-beta primer mix together with a sample-barcoded 5' primer, a second PCR was run for roughly 7 to 12 cycles. Using its own MiXCR run on the 5' RACE reads, TCRdb lists one record per CDR3 protein. The table records 780,000 or so distinct CDR3 sequences, more than 55% of them present only once. The sample consisted of blood. The origin of the receptors is a man aged 40-55 years in good health.

The chain employs TRBV6-2 or TRBV6-3 and TRBJ1-5; D perhaps matches TRBD1 (6 bases). In germline, CDR1 is MNHEY, CDR2 SVGEGT. The CDR3 has 13 residues. With 11 bases removed from V and 7 bases from J, the gap between germline ends came to 18 bases. CDR3 loop: CAGRRDTRQPQHF. CDR3 nucleotide sequence: TGTGCCGGGAGGCGGGACACCCGACAGCCCCAGCATTTT.

V is TRBV29-1 and J is TRBJ2-6, with TRBD1 identical over 8 bases. Germline assignment: CDR1 SQVTM and CDR2 ANQGSEA. Trimming removed 6 bases from V and 4 bases from J; junction bases left unmatched: 5. The CDR3 extends over 14 amino acids. The CDR3, as DNA: TGCAGCGTCACAGGGGGGTCCGGGGCCAACGTCCTGACTTTC. Protein sequence: CSVTGGSGANVLTF.

V usage is TRBV3-1 and J usage is TRBJ2-1, with D hard to call. V was shortened by 10 bases and J by 13 bases, with 20 bases between the two germline ends. From germline, CDR1 is LGHDT and CDR2 YNNKEL (reference sequence). This CDR3 spans 12 amino acids. CDR3 sequence (DNA): TGTGCCACCCGGTCTGGCGCGGAGACCCAGTTCTTC. Translation: CATRSGAETQFF.

The CDR3 loop reads CASSWGQRKFNPNTEAFF. CDR3 coding DNA: TGTGCCAGCAGTTGGGGACAGCGAAAGTTCAACCCGAACACTGAAGCTTTCTTT. The rearrangement uses TRBV12-3 or TRBV12-4 and TRBJ1-1; 7 positions agree with TRBD1. The V segment lost 4 bases and the J segment 1 base; nucleotides outside the gene matches: 15. The CDR3 has 18 amino acids.

This sequence joins TRBV29-1 and TRBJ1-2, with unresolved D. V shed 8 bases and J shed 10 bases, with 20 bases lying between them. Germline loops: CDR1 SQVTM, CDR2 ANQGSEA. This CDR3 has 12 residues. CDR3 in amino acids: CSLTEATTDYTF. CDR3 in DNA: TGCAGCTTAACAGAGGCGACCACGGACTACACCTTC.

The rearrangement joins TRBV20-1 to TRBJ1-1; 8 nucleotides align to TRBD1. The germline V gene has CDR1 DFQATT and CDR2 SNEGSKA (reference sequence). This CDR3 has 15 amino acids. The V segment lost 3 bases and the J segment 4 bases; nucleotides outside the gene matches: 10. The CDR3 spells CSARVPGGAGTEAFF. The CDR3 bases are TGCAGTGCTAGGGTTCCAGGGGGCGCAGGCACTGAAGCTTTCTTT.

This rearrangement joins TRBV20-1 to TRBJ2-4; D gene unclear. Germline lookup yields CDR1 DFQATT and CDR2 SNEGSKA (reference sequence). The CDR3 consists of 17 residues. V was trimmed by 6 bases and J by 0 bases, leaving 21 bases between them. In nucleotides, the CDR3 is TGCAGTGCCCCCGGAGCCCCGGGCCAGCTAGCCAAAAACATTCAGTACTTC. This codes for CSAPGAPGQLAKNIQYF.

CDR3 sequence: CASSLKGAGYEQYF. The CDR3 coding sequence is TGTGCCAGCAGTTTGAAGGGTGCCGGATACGAGCAGTACTTC. The V and J genes are TRBV27 and TRBJ2-7, with D uncertain. The CDR3 contains 14 residues. V was cut by 3 bases and J by 4 bases, with 13 bases left in between. Germline values: CDR1 MNHEY, CDR2 SMNVEV (reference sequence).

This chain uses TRBV5-1 with TRBJ1-1; perhaps TRBD1 as D (5 bases). Germline lookup yields CDR1 SGHRS and CDR2 YFSETQ. Trimming removed 5 bases at V and 0 bases at J, with 11 bases between. The CDR3 covers 14 residues. This CDR3 reads CASSGASLNTEAFF. CDR3 DNA: TGCGCCAGCAGTGGGGCCAGCTTGAACACTGAAGCTTTCTTT.

Notes on this clonotype: A clone one base away is much larger, so this may be a read error. The chain uses TRBV7-2 and TRBJ2-5; tentative D call: TRBD2 (5 bases). Germline CDR1 is SGHTA and CDR2 is FQGNSA. The CDR3 spans 15 residues. For the CDR3, the DNA is TGTGCCAGCAGCGTAGCTGCGACTACACAAGAGACCCAGTACTTC. Amino acid sequence: CASSVAATTQETQYF.

The chain couples TRBV20-1 to TRBJ2-7; possible D gene TRBD1, 6 bases. V was trimmed by 5 bases and J by 2 bases, leaving 16 bases between them. Germline lookup yields CDR1 DFQATT and CDR2 SNEGSKA (reference sequence). The CDR3 is 14 amino acids. The CDR3 sequence is CSAYRVRATYEQYF. In nucleotides, the CDR3 is TGCAGTGCTTACAGGGTTAGAGCGACCTACGAGCAGTACTTC.

This chain uses TRBV4-1 with TRBJ1-1, with no clear D. V shed 1 base and J shed 1 base, with 10 bases lying between them. CDR3 length: 15 residues. Germline lookup yields CDR1 MGHRA and CDR2 YSYEKL. The CDR3 spells CASSQGPHRNTEAFF. DNA for the CDR3: TGCGCCAGCAGCCAAGGTCCCCACAGGAACACTGAAGCTTTCTTT.

The chain employs TRBV24-1 and TRBJ1-4; D unresolved. With 7 bases removed from V and 0 bases from J, the gap between germline ends came to 11 bases. The germline V gene encodes CDR1 KGHDR and CDR2 SFDVKD. CDR3 length: 15 residues. The CDR3 bases are TGTGCCACCAGGGTCCTCGGAGCAACTAATGAAAAACTGTTTTTT. Its translation: CATRVLGATNEKLFF.

This clonotype was picked up one time. A much larger clone differs by one base, so this may be a read error. The rearrangement links TRBV6-5 to TRBJ2-1, with 9 bases aligning to TRBD2. The germline CDR1 and CDR2 sequences are MNHEY and SVGAGI. This CDR3 has 17 amino acids. For the CDR3, the DNA is TGTGCCGGCAGTTATGGAGGGGGCGGGAGGGGTAGCAATGAGCAGTTCTTC. Amino acids: CAGSYGGGGRGSNEQFF.

This clonotype appeared a few times. The chain carries TRBV15 and TRBJ2-5, with 9 bases lining up with TRBD1. The junction had 11 bases not matched to a gene; V was cut back by 8 bases and J by 4 bases. This CDR3 region has 15 residues. Germline CDR1 LNHNV, CDR2 YYDKDF (reference sequence). DNA for the CDR3: TGTGCCACCTCAACAACAGGGGGCAATGGAGAGACCCAGTACTTC. Translated, it gives CATSTTGGNGETQYF.

In nucleotides, the CDR3 is TGTGCCAGCAGCAGCCGCGGGGGGAACTACAATGAGCAGTTCTTC. This gives the protein CASSSRGGNYNEQFF. The V and J genes are TRBV7-9 and TRBJ2-1, with 8 bases lining up with TRBD2. This CDR3 has 15 amino acids. The V gene's germline CDR1 is SEHNR and CDR2 FQNEAQ (reference sequence). Trimming cost V 5 bases and J 3 bases; bases outside gene matches: 6. The complete variable domain, with remaining parts taken from reference TRBV7-9 and TRBJ2-1, reads DTGVSQNPRHKITKRGQNVTFRCDPISEHNRLYWYRQTLGQGPEFLTYFQNEAQLEKSRLLSDRFSAERPKGSFSTLEIQRTEQGDSAMYLCASSSRGGNYNEQFFGPGTRLTVL.

This rearrangement joins TRBV28 to TRBJ2-5; TRBD1 or TRBD2 may be the D gene (5 bases each). CDR1 and CDR2 (germline): MDHEN, SYDVKM. The V and J ends lost 5 bases and 2 bases respectively, with 15 bases between them. The CDR3 is 15 amino acids. The CDR3 sequence: CASSRVGGVQETQYF. The CDR3 DNA reads as TGTGCCAGCAGTCGAGTTGGGGGTGTGCAAGAGACCCAGTACTTC.

This clonotype was seen only a few times. The chain joins TRBV7-2 to TRBJ2-1, with a tentative D call TRBD2 (7 bases). In germline, CDR1 is SGHTA, CDR2 FQGNSA. This CDR3 has 18 residues. V was clipped by 5 bases and J by 4 bases, with 24 bases between them. Written as DNA, the CDR3 is TGTGCCAGCAGCCTACGGGGGGCCTATAGCGGACCGTACAATGAGCAGTTCTTC. Protein product: CASSLRGAYSGPYNEQFF. Using reference TRBV7-2 and TRBJ2-1 for the parts outside the CDR3, the full variable domain is GAGVSQSPSNKVTEKGKDVELRCDPISGHTALYWYRQSLGQGLEFLIYFQGNSAPDKSGLPSDRFSAERTGGSVSTLTIQRTQQEDSAVYLCASSLRGAYSGPYNEQFFGPGTRLTVL.

The chain links TRBV28 to TRBJ2-2; maybe TRBD2 (6 bases). The CDR3 covers 15 residues. Germline-derived CDR1 and CDR2 are MDHEN and SYDVKM. Between the trimmed V and J ends, which lost 2 bases and 2 bases, there was a span of 9 bases. The CDR3 reads CASSLALANTGELFF. The CDR3, as DNA: TGTGCCAGCAGTTTAGCACTAGCCAACACCGGGGAGCTGTTTTTT.

CDR3 sequence reads: CASSFTVGLYNEQFF. In DNA form, the CDR3 reads TGTGCCAGCAGCTTTACCGTAGGCCTCTACAATGAGCAGTTCTTC. The V call is TRBV7-9, the J call TRBJ2-1; no firm D call. There are 15 residues in the CDR3. CDR1 and CDR2 (germline): SEHNR, FQNEAQ (reference sequence). V shed 3 bases and J shed 3 bases, with 12 bases lying between them.

This chain's CDR3 is CASSLYSNSPLHF. The CDR3 bases are TGTGCCAGCAGTTTATACAGCAATTCACCCCTCCACTTT. The chain links TRBV28 to TRBJ1-6; D remains ambiguous. V lost 1 base and J lost 7, with 5 bases in between. The germline CDR1 and CDR2 sequences are MDHEN and SYDVKM. The CDR3 totals 13 residues.

This clonotype was observed once. Compared with germline, one end of the junction differs, possibly owing to a read error. The J gene is TRBJ2-1, the V gene TRBV12-3 or TRBV12-4, with TRBD1 matching over 8 bases. The CDR3 loop spans 12 amino acids. DNA for the CDR3: TGCGCCAGCAGTCCTCAGGGGGCCGGGCAGTTCTTC. Its protein is CASSPQGAGQFF.

This clonotype was observed a few times. DNA for the CDR3: TGTGCCAGCAGCGTGGGCATTCAGTACTTC. This codes for CASSVGIQYF. The rearrangement links TRBV2 to TRBJ2-4, with no clear D. This CDR3 is 10 amino acids long. Trimming cost V 6 bases and J 9 bases, with 6 bases left between them. Germline CDR1 SNHLY, CDR2 FYNNEI. The entire variable domain, with the rest obtained from reference TRBV2 and TRBJ2-4, is as follows: EPEVTQTPSHQVTQMGQEVILRCVPISNHLYFYWYRQILGQKVEFLVSFYNNEISEKSEIFDDQFSVERPDGSNFTLKIRSTKLEDSAMYFCASSVGIQYFGAGTRLSVL.

This clonotype was seen a few times. The chain uses TRBV9 and TRBJ1-2; possible D gene TRBD1, 5 bases. Per germline, CDR1 SGDLS and CDR2 YYNGEE. This CDR3 comprises 13 residues. The germline V and J ends were trimmed by 4 bases and 4 bases, with 11 bases remaining between them. The CDR3 protein is CASSTGPGYGYTF. In DNA form, the CDR3 reads TGTGCCAGCAGCACGGGACCTGGCTATGGCTACACCTTC.

There are a few counts of this clonotype. The CDR3 protein is CASSARGQAGYEQYF. CDR3 nucleotide sequence: TGTGCCAGCAGTGCCCGGGGCCAGGCGGGCTACGAGCAGTACTTC. The rearrangement links TRBV27 to TRBJ2-7, with D perhaps given as TRBD1 or TRBD2 (5 bases each). V was pared by 5 bases and J by 3 bases, with 17 bases between. The CDR3 extends over 15 amino acids. Germline lookup yields CDR1 MNHEY and CDR2 SMNVEV (reference sequence).

J is TRBJ2-7 and V is TRBV4-2; 7 nucleotides agree with TRBD1. Germline lookup yields CDR1 LGHNA and CDR2 YNFKEQ. V shed 3 bases, J shed 5 bases, and the junction held 13 bases outside the gene matches. The CDR3 contains 16 residues. CDR3 region: CASSQGQGQALDEQYF. CDR3 in DNA: TGTGCCAGCAGCCAGGGTCAAGGACAGGCCCTAGACGAGCAGTACTTC.

The rearrangement uses TRBV6-5 and TRBJ2-3; the D gene is possibly TRBD2 (6 bases). CDR1 is MNHEY and CDR2 is SVGAGI in the germline V gene. V was clipped by 2 bases and J by 3 bases, with 9 bases between them. This CDR3 has 14 amino acids. CDR3 in amino acids: CASSYGGATDTQYF. For the CDR3, the DNA is TGTGCCAGCAGTTACGGCGGGGCGACAGATACGCAGTATTTT.

The chain combines TRBV20-1 with TRBJ2-6, with 11 positions matching TRBD1. J gave up 2 bases and V 5 bases, and 5 bases lay outside the gene matches. Germline V gene lookup returns CDR1 DFQATT and CDR2 SNEGSKA (reference sequence). The CDR3 has 16 residues. CDR3 protein: CSARPGQGAGANVLTF. The CDR3 bases are TGCAGTGCTCGGCCGGGACAGGGGGCTGGGGCCAACGTCCTGACTTTC.

The rearrangement uses TRBV7-2 and TRBJ2-5; 9 bases are a match to TRBD2. CDR3 length equals 15 residues. The germline CDR1 and CDR2 sequences are SGHTA and FQGNSA. The V gene end was trimmed by 5 bases and the J gene end by 6 bases; junction bases not matched to a gene: 10. The CDR3 DNA follows: TGTGCCAGCAGCCCCGTGGGGACTAGCAGGAAGACCCAGTACTTC. It translates to CASSPVGTSRKTQYF.